The source of this T cell receptor beta chain is a study of shared clonotypes between healthy human individuals. Trimming shortened V by 6 bases and J by 1 base, and 13 bases separated the two germline ends. This CDR3 contains 15 residues. Per the germline V gene, CDR1 is MDHEN and CDR2 is SYDVKM. A note on this clone: The antigen is not known.

Broader study findings: Donor clonotype sharing was expected to depend on sequencing depth.

Profiled with immunoSEQ multiplex PCR; TCRdb holds only in-frame clones, not every one. Of about a million clones in the sample, 77% are singletons; the top ten hold more than 0.85%. The receptor's source is a man aged 18 to 35 in good health. Some clones in this sample may be carry-over from other donors' samples. This rearrangement joins TRBV28 to TRBJ2-1, with D perhaps matching TRBD2 (5 bases). The material sequenced was memory CD4+ T cells from PBMCs. The sample's subset: CD45RA-negative fraction. CDR3 sequence: CASSPPRGSYNEQFF. The CDR3 DNA sequence: TGTGCCAGCAGCCCCCCCCGGGGTTCCTACAATGAGCAGTTCTTC.